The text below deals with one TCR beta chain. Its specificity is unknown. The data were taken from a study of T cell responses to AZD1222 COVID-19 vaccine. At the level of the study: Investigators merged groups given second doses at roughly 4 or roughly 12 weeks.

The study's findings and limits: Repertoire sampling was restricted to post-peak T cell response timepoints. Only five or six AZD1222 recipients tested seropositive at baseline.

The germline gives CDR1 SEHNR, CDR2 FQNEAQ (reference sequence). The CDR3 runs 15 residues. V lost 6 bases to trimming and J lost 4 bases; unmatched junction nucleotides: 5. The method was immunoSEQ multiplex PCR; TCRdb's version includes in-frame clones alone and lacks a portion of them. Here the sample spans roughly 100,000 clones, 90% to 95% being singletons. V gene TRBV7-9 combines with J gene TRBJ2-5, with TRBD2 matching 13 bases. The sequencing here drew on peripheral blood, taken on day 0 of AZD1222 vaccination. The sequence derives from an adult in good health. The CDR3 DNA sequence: TGTGCCAGCAGTCCCACTAGCGGGGGGGGAGAGACCCAGTACTTC. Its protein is CASSPTSGGGETQYF.